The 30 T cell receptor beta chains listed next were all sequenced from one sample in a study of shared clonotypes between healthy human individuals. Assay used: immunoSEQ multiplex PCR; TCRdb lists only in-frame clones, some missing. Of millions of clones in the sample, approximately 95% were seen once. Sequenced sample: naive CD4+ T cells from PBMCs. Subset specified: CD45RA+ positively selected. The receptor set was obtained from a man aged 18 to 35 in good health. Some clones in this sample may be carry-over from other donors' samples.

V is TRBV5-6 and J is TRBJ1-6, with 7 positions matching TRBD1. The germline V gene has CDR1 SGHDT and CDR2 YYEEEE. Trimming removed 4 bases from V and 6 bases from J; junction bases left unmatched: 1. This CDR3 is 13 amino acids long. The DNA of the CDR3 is TGTGCCAGCAGCCGACAGGGTAATTCACCCCTCCACTTT. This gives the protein CASSRQGNSPLHF.

This CDR3 is CASSGSGRGTDTQYF. The CDR3 bases are TGCGCCAGCAGTGGTAGCGGGAGAGGCACAGATACGCAGTATTTT. The chain combines TRBV5-1 with TRBJ2-3, with 9 bases lining up with TRBD2. Germline lookup yields CDR1 SGHRS and CDR2 YFSETQ. The CDR3 runs to 15 residues. V lost 5 bases and J lost 1; bases outside the gene matches: 5.

CDR3 amino acids: CASSGSVGSSYNEQFF. CDR3 sequence (DNA): TGTGCCAGCAGTGGTAGTGTTGGGAGCTCCTACAATGAGCAGTTCTTC. The chain couples TRBV28 to TRBJ2-1, with a tentative D call TRBD2 (5 bases). V was pared by 5 bases and J by 0 bases, with 14 bases between. The CDR3 has 16 amino acids. CDR1 MDHEN and CDR2 SYDVKM come from the germline V gene.

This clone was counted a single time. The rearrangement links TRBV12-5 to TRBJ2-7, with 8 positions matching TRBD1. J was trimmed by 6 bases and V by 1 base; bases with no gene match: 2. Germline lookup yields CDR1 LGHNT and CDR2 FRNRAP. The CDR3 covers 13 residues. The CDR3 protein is CASGLDTGGEQYF. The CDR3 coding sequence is TGTGCTAGTGGTTTGGACACAGGGGGCGAGCAGTACTTC.

DNA for the CDR3: TGTGCCAGCAGCTTGGCCACTAGCGGGAACAATGAGCAGTTCTTC. Translated, it gives CASSLATSGNNEQFF. V gene TRBV5-4 combines with J gene TRBJ2-1; TRBD2 agrees at 10 bases. Germline V gene lookup returns CDR1 SGHNT and CDR2 YYREEE (reference sequence). This CDR3 region has 15 residues. V lost 0 bases to trimming and J lost 5 bases; unmatched junction nucleotides: 2.

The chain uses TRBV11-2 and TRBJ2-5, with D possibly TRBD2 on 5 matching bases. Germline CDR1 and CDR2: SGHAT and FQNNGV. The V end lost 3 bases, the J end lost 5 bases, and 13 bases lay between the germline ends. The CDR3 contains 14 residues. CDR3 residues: CASSFPGILETQYF. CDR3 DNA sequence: TGTGCCAGCAGCTTCCCCGGGATTTTGGAGACCCAGTACTTC. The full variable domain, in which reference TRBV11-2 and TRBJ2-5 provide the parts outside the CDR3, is EAGVAQSPRYKIIEKRQSVAFWCNPISGHATLYWYQQILGQGPKLLIQFQNNGVVDDSQLPKDRFSAERLKGVDSTLKIQPAKLEDSAVYLCASSFPGILETQYFGPGTRLLVL.

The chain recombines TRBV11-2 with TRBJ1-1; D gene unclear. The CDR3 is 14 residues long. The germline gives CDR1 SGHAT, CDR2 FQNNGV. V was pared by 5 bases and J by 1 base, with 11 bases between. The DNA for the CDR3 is TGTGCCAGCAGCCGGGAGACGGCGAACACTGAAGCTTTCTTT. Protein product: CASSRETANTEAFF.

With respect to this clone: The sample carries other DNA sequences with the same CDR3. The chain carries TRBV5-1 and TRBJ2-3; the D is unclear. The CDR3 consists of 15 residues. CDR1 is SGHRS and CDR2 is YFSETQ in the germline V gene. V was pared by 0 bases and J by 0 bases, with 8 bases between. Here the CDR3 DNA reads TGCGCCAGCAGCTTGGCTCGTACTAGCACAGATACGCAGTATTTT. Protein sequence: CASSLARTSTDTQYF.

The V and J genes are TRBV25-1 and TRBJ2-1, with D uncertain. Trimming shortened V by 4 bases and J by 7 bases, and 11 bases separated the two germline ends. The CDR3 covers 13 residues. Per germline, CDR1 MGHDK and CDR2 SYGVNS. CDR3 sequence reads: CASSGPWVNEQFF. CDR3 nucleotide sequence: TGTGCCAGCAGTGGACCCTGGGTTAATGAGCAGTTCTTC.

DNA of the CDR3: TGTGCCAGCAGTGAACGGGGGCCAGGCAATCAGCCCCAGCATTTT. Amino acids: CASSERGPGNQPQHF. The chain employs TRBV6-1 and TRBJ1-5; D may be TRBD1 (6 bases). Per the germline V gene, CDR1 is MNHNS and CDR2 is SASEGT. V lost 2 bases and J 2 bases, leaving 10 bases between the germline ends. The CDR3 has 15 residues.

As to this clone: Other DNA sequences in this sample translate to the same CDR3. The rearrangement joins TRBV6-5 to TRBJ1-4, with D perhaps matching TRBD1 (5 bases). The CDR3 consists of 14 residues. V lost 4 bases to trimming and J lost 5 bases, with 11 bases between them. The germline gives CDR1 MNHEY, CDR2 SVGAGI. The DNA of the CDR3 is TGTGCCAGCAGTTCCGGGGGAGTGAATGAAAAACTGTTTTTT. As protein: CASSSGGVNEKLFF.

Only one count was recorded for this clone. CDR3 in amino acids: CASSRTVSGNTIYF. The DNA for the CDR3 is TGTGCCAGTAGCCGCACAGTTTCTGGAAACACCATATATTTT. The V gene is TRBV19, the J gene TRBJ1-3; unclear D gene. The germline V gene has CDR1 LNHDA and CDR2 SQIVND (reference sequence). This CDR3 has 14 residues. Deletions cut 6 bases from V and 1 base from J, with 10 bases between.

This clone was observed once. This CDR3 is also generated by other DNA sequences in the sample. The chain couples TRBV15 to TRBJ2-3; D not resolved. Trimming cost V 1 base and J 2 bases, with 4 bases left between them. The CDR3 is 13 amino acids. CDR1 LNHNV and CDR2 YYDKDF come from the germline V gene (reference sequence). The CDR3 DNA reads TGTGCCACCAGCAGAGGCTACACAGATACGCAGTATTTT. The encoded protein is CATSRGYTDTQYF.

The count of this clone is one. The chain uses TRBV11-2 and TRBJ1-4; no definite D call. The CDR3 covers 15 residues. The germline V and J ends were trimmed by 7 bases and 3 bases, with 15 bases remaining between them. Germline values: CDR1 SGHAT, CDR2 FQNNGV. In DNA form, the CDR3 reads TGTGCCAGCACCCCCCTCCGGGAAGCTAATGAAAAACTGTTTTTT. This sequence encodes CASTPLREANEKLFF.

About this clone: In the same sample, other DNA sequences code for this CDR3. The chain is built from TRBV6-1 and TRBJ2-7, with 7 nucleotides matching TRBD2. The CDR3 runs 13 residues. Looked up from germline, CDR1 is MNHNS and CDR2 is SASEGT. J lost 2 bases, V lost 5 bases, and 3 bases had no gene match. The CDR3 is CASSSGRAYEQYF. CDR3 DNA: TGTGCCAGCAGTAGTGGGAGGGCCTACGAGCAGTACTTC.

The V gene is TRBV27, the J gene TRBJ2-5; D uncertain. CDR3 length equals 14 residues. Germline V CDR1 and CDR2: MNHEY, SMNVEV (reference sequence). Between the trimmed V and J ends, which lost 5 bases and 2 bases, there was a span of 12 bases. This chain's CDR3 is CASSRVAEQETQYF. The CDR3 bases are TGTGCCAGCAGTCGGGTGGCGGAACAAGAGACCCAGTACTTC.

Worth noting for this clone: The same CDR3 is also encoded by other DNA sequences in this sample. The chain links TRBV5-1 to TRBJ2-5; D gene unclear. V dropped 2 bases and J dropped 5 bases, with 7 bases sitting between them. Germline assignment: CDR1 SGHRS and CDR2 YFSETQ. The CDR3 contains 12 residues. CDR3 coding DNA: TGCGCCAGCAGCTTAAAACTGGAGACCCAGTACTTC. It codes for CASSLKLETQYF.

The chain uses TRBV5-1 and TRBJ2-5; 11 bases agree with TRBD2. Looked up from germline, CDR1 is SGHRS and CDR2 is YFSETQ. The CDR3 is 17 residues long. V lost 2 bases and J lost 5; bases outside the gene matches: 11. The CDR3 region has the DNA TGCGCCAGCAGCTTCGGGATTTTAGCGGGAGGGCACGAGACCCAGTACTTC. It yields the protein CASSFGILAGGHETQYF.

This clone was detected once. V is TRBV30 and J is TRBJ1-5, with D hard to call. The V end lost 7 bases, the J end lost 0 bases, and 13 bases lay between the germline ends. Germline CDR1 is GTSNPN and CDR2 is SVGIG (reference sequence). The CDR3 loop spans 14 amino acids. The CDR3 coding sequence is TGTGCCTTCCGGGAAAGACTTAGCAATCAGCCCCAGCATTTT. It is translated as CAFRERLSNQPQHF.

The CDR3 region is CASSPLDRGVGKLFF. For the CDR3, the DNA is TGTGCCAGCAGCCCGTTAGACAGGGGTGTGGGAAAACTGTTTTTT. This chain joins TRBV9 and TRBJ1-4; 8 bases are a match to TRBD1. V shed 4 bases, J shed 10 bases, and the junction held 12 bases outside the gene matches. The CDR3 has 15 residues. The V gene's germline CDR1 is SGDLS and CDR2 YYNGEE.

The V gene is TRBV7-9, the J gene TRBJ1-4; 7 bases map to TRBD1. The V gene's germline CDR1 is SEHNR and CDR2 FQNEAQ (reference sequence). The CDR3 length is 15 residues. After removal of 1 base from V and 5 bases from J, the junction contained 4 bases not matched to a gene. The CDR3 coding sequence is TGTGCCAGCAGCTTAGGGGACAGCCAAAATGAAAAACTGTTTTTT. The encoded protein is CASSLGDSQNEKLFF.

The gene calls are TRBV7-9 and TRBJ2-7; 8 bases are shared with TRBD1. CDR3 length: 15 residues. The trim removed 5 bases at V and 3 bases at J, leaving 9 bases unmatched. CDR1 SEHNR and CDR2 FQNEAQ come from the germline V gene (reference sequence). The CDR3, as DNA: TGTGCCAGCAGCCTCCTCCCGGGACAGGACTACGAGCAGTACTTC. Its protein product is CASSLLPGQDYEQYF. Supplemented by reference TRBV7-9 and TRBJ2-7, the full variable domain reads DTGVSQNPRHKITKRGQNVTFRCDPISEHNRLYWYRQTLGQGPEFLTYFQNEAQLEKSRLLSDRFSAERPKGSFSTLEIQRTEQGDSAMYLCASSLLPGQDYEQYFGPGTRLTVT.

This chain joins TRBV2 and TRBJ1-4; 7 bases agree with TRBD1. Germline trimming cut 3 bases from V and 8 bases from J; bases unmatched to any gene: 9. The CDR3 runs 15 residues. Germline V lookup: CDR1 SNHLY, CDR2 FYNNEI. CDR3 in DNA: TGTGCCAGCAGTGATAGGGGGCTGGGTTCCGAAAAACTGTTTTTT. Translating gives CASSDRGLGSEKLFF.

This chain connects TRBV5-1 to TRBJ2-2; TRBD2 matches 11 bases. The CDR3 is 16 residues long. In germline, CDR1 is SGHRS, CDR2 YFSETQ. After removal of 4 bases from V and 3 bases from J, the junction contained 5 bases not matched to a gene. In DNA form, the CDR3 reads TGCGCCAGCAGCAAGGGGACTAGCGGTTACACCGGGGAGCTGTTTTTT. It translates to CASSKGTSGYTGELFF.

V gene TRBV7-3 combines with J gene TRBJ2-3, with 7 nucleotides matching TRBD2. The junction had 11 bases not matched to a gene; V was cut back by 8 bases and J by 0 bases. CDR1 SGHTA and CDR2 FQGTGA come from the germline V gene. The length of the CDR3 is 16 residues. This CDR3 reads CASSGELAQSTDTQYF. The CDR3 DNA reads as TGTGCCAGCTCGGGGGAACTAGCGCAAAGCACAGATACGCAGTATTTT.

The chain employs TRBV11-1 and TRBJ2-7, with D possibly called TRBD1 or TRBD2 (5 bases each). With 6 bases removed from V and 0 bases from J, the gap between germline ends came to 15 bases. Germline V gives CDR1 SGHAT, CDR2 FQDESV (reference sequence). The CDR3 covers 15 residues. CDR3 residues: CASRQSGTLSYEQYF. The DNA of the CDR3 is TGTGCCAGCAGACAATCAGGGACCCTCTCCTACGAGCAGTACTTC.

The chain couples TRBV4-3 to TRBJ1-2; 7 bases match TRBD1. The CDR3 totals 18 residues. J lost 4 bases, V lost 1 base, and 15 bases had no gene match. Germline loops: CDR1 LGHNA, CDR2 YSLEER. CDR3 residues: CASSQGPVGDRKIYGYTF. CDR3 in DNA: TGCGCCAGCAGCCAAGGACCGGTGGGGGACAGAAAGATCTATGGCTACACCTTC.

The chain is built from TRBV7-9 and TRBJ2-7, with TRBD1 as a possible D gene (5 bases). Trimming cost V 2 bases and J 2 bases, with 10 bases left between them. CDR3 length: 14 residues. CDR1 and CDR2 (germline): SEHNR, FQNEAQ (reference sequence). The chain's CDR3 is CASSLYGAPYEQYF. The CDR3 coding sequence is TGTGCCAGCAGCTTATATGGGGCCCCCTACGAGCAGTACTTC.

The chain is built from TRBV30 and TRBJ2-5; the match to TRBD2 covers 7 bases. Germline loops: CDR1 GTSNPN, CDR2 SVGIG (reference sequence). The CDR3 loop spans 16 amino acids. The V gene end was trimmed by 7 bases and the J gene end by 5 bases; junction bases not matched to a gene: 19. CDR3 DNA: TGTGCCTCGGGGAGGGAAGGGTCGGGAGCGTTTGAGACCCAGTACTTC. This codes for CASGREGSGAFETQYF.

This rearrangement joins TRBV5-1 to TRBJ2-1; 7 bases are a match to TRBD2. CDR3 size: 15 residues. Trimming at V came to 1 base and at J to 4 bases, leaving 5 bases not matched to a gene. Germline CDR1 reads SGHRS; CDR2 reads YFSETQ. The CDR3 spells CASSLWAGEYNEQFF. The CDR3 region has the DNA TGCGCCAGCAGCTTGTGGGCGGGAGAGTACAATGAGCAGTTCTTC.